This T cell receptor beta chain was identified during a study of shared clonotypes between healthy human individuals. This clone was observed a single time. This table comes from immunoSEQ multiplex PCR, and its TCRdb copy is limited to in-frame clones, with some not included. The top ten clones hold approximately 0.13% of a sample with roughly 2 million clones, approximately 95% of them seen once. Trimming took 7 bases from V and 6 from J, leaving 15 bases between them. The germline V gene encodes CDR1 SGDLS and CDR2 YYNGEE. The CDR3 consists of 13 residues. Sequencing was done on a sample of naive CD4+ T cells sorted from blood. The subset is: CD45RA+ positively selected. This sequence joins TRBV9 and TRBJ2-3, with D hard to call. The clonotype was recovered from a man between 18 and 35 years old in good health. CDR3 nucleotide sequence: TGTGCCAGCGCTCCGTCACAAGGCGATACGCAGTATTTT. It encodes CASAPSQGDTQYF. Complete variable domain (other parts from reference TRBV9 and TRBJ2-3): DSGVTQTPKHLITATGQRVTLRCSPRSGDLSVYWYQQSLDQGLQFLIQYYNGEERAKGNILERFSAQQFPDLHSELNLSSLELGDSALYFCASAPSQGDTQYFGPGTRLTVL.